These 28 T cell receptor beta chains originate from one sample sequenced in a study of cytomegalovirus exposure and HLA in healthy donors. It was with 60 Vbeta and 13 Jbeta primers that the PCR ran. Measured with immunoSEQ multiplex PCR; TCRdb has only the in-frame clones, and not every one. The sample holds under 85,000 clones, almost 70% seen once. Sequenced input: PBMCs. These receptors all stem from a man aged 40-49 years in good health and CMV-seropositive.

The chain combines TRBV19 with TRBJ1-4; 8 nucleotides align to TRBD1. The CDR3 is 14 residues long. Germline V gene data show CDR1 as LNHDA and CDR2 as SQIVND (reference sequence). Unmatched junction bases numbered 1, after V lost 5 bases and J lost 2 bases. The CDR3 sequence: CASSQGATNEKLFF. The CDR3 bases are TGTGCCAGTAGTCAGGGGGCGACTAATGAAAAACTGTTTTTT.

The chain joins TRBV21-1 to TRBJ1-6. TRBV21-1 is classified as a pseudogene. The CDR3 length is 20 residues. The CDR3 protein is CASSNHGVLSASSYNSPLHF. For the CDR3, the DNA is TGTGCCAGCAGCAATCATGGAGTCTTAAGCGCCAGCTCCTATAATTCACCCCTCCACTTT.

The chain has TRBV4-2 and TRBJ2-5, with 7 bases identical to TRBD1. V was clipped by 1 base and J by 7 bases; unmatched bases: 12. The germline V gene has CDR1 LGHNA and CDR2 YNFKEQ. There are 16 residues in the CDR3. Here the CDR3 reads CASSQVTGSQGGTQYF. In nucleotides, the CDR3 is TGTGCCAGCAGCCAAGTGACAGGGAGCCAAGGTGGGACCCAGTACTTC.

This clone occurred a few times. The rearrangement joins TRBV29-1 to TRBJ2-7; 10 nucleotides agree with TRBD1. Per the germline V gene, CDR1 is SQVTM and CDR2 is ANQGSEA. The CDR3 has 14 amino acids. With 6 bases clipped from V and 6 bases from J, the junction kept 11 bases outside the gene matches. For the CDR3, the DNA is TGCAGCGTCCCGACAGGGGGCATCAGAAGCGAGCAGTACTTC. It encodes CSVPTGGIRSEQYF.

The V call is TRBV5-1, the J call TRBJ2-3; 9 bases are shared with TRBD2. V lost 5 bases to trimming and J lost 2 bases; unmatched junction nucleotides: 9. Germline values: CDR1 SGHRS, CDR2 YFSETQ. The CDR3 totals 16 residues. CDR3 loop: CASRTGTSSTTDTQYF. The CDR3 DNA sequence: TGCGCCAGCAGGACCGGGACTAGCTCCACCACAGATACGCAGTATTTT.

The V call is TRBV18, the J call TRBJ2-7, with D perhaps TRBD2 (5 bases). The ends were cut back, 10 bases at V and 1 base at J, with 17 bases in the middle. Germline CDR1 is KGHSH and CDR2 is LQKENI. The CDR3 consists of 14 residues. CDR3 in amino acids: CATHPAGKSYEQYF. The CDR3 region has the DNA TGTGCCACCCATCCGGCGGGTAAATCCTACGAGCAGTACTTC.

This clone showed up just a few times. The rearrangement links TRBV19 to TRBJ1-4; the match to TRBD1 covers 8 bases. Losses at the gene ends were 4 bases for V and 13 bases for J; bases not matched to a gene: 11. From germline, CDR1 is LNHDA and CDR2 SQIVND (reference sequence). The CDR3 has 14 residues. CDR3 sequence reads: CASSTDRAGSGLFF. The CDR3 DNA reads TGTGCCAGTAGTACGGACAGGGCAGGTAGCGGACTGTTTTTT.

Only a few counts were recorded for this clone. The rearrangement joins TRBV11-2 to TRBJ1-6, with 7 bases that match TRBD1. V was clipped by 2 bases and J by 0 bases; unmatched bases: 7. The CDR3 length is 18 residues. The V gene's germline CDR1 is SGHAT and CDR2 FQNNGV. In DNA, the CDR3 is TGTGCCAGCAGCTTAAGACAGGGCGGTTCCTCCTATAATTCACCCCTCCACTTT. This encodes CASSLRQGGSSYNSPLHF. The full variable domain, with the rest looked up from reference TRBV11-2 and TRBJ1-6, is EAGVAQSPRYKIIEKRQSVAFWCNPISGHATLYWYQQILGQGPKLLIQFQNNGVVDDSQLPKDRFSAERLKGVDSTLKIQPAKLEDSAVYLCASSLRQGGSSYNSPLHFGNGTRLTVT.

This chain joins TRBV14 and TRBJ1-2, with D hard to call. Per germline, CDR1 SGHDN and CDR2 FVKESK. The CDR3 extends over 14 amino acids. V was shortened by 1 base and J by 2 bases, with 8 bases between the two germline ends. For the CDR3, the DNA is TGTGCCAGCAGCCAAGTTACCCAGAACTATGGCTACACCTTC. Translating it yields CASSQVTQNYGYTF.

The chain links TRBV7-2 to TRBJ1-2; D is unresolved. The CDR3 totals 12 residues. The germline gives CDR1 SGHTA, CDR2 FQGNSA. V dropped 3 bases and J dropped 2 bases, with 4 bases sitting between them. Here the CDR3 DNA reads TGTGCCAGCAGCTTTCCGAACTATGGCTACACCTTC. It codes for CASSFPNYGYTF.

The V call is TRBV5-1, the J call TRBJ2-7, with 7 bases fitting TRBD1. V was clipped by 5 bases and J by 5 bases; unmatched bases: 10. The CDR3 has 14 residues. Germline lookup yields CDR1 SGHRS and CDR2 YFSETQ. CDR3 nucleotides: TGCGCCAGCAGGACGACCACAGGGGCTCACGAGCAGTACTTC. Protein sequence: CASRTTTGAHEQYF.

The gene calls are TRBV7-6 and TRBJ2-7; D gene unclear. Looked up from germline, CDR1 is SGHVS and CDR2 is FNYEAQ. The CDR3 spans 13 residues. Trimming pared 4 bases from V and 3 bases from J, leaving 10 bases between. The CDR3 loop reads CASSSSGYYEQYF. DNA of the CDR3: TGTGCCAGCAGCTCCTCAGGCTACTACGAGCAGTACTTC.

The V call is TRBV10-3, the J call TRBJ2-4; 10 bases map to TRBD1. This CDR3 has 12 residues. In germline, CDR1 is ENHRY, CDR2 SYGVKD. Trimming took 9 bases from V and 7 from J; bases not matched to a gene: 3. CDR3: CAIADRGNIQYF. CDR3 sequence (DNA): TGTGCCATTGCGGACAGGGGGAACATTCAGTACTTC.

This chain links TRBV15 with TRBJ2-1; tentatively, D is TRBD2 (6 bases). Germline loops: CDR1 LNHNV, CDR2 YYDKDF (reference sequence). The CDR3 loop spans 16 amino acids. Between the trimmed V and J ends, which lost 1 base and 4 bases, there was a span of 14 bases. Here the CDR3 DNA reads TGTGCCACCAGCAGAGGTGGCCTAGCGCAATACAATGAGCAGTTCTTC. Protein sequence: CATSRGGLAQYNEQFF. Supplemented by reference TRBV15 and TRBJ2-1, the full variable domain reads DAMVIQNPRYQVTQFGKPVTLSCSQTLNHNVMYWYQQKSSQAPKLLFHYYDKDFNNEADTPDNFQSRRPNTSFCFLDIRSPGLGDTAMYLCATSRGGLAQYNEQFFGPGTRLTVL.

Of note for this clone: In the same sample, other DNA sequences code for this CDR3. The rearrangement links TRBV5-6 to TRBJ2-7; D possibly corresponds to TRBD2 (6 bases). The germline V gene has CDR1 SGHDT and CDR2 YYEEEE. The CDR3 is 16 amino acids. Trimming shortened V by 4 bases and J by 4 bases, and 21 bases separated the two germline ends. CDR3 sequence: CASSPEGFQAAYEQYF. The CDR3 bases are TGTGCCAGCAGCCCGGAGGGATTCCAGGCGGCATACGAGCAGTACTTC.

CDR3 sequence (DNA): TGCGCCAGCAGCCAAACAGCCAAAACGCAGTATTTT. This gives the protein CASSQTAKTQYF. The chain joins TRBV4-1 to TRBJ2-3; no definite D call. The germline CDR1 and CDR2 sequences are MGHRA and YSYEKL. The ends were cut back, 2 bases at V and 9 bases at J, with 9 bases in the middle. The CDR3 is 12 amino acids.

A few counts support this clone. The genes are TRBV5-1 and TRBJ2-5, with TRBD2 matching over 11 bases. The CDR3 totals 16 residues. V was clipped by 4 bases and J by 5 bases; unmatched bases: 10. The V gene's germline CDR1 is SGHRS and CDR2 YFSETQ. This CDR3 is CASSRTTSGIRETQYF. In DNA form, the CDR3 reads TGCGCCAGCAGCCGGACGACTAGCGGGATTCGGGAGACCCAGTACTTC.

The chain has TRBV30 and TRBJ2-4, with TRBD1 matching 9 bases. The CDR3 consists of 20 residues. Unmatched junction bases numbered 22, after V lost 4 bases and J lost 3 bases. CDR1 is GTSNPN and CDR2 is SVGIG in the germline V gene (reference sequence). DNA of the CDR3: TGTGCCTGGAAGGGACCATTATCGTCCCGGGACAGGGAAGTCAAAAACATTCAGTACTTC. Translating gives CAWKGPLSSRDREVKNIQYF. The full variable domain, with the rest looked up from reference TRBV30 and TRBJ2-4, is SQTIHQWPATLVQPVGSPLSLECTVEGTSNPNLYWYRQAAGRGLQLLFYSVGIGQISSEVPQNLSASRPQDRQFILSSKKLLLSDSGFYLCAWKGPLSSRDREVKNIQYFGAGTRLSVL.

This clone appeared a few times. The genes are TRBV30 and TRBJ2-7; unclear D gene. In germline, CDR1 is GTSNPN, CDR2 SVGIG (reference sequence). Deletions cut 4 bases from V and 2 bases from J, with 15 bases between. The CDR3 runs to 14 residues. The CDR3 DNA reads TGTGCCTGGAATAGCCGACTGCCCCCCTACGAGCAGTACTTC. It translates to CAWNSRLPPYEQYF.

This sequence joins TRBV19 and TRBJ2-1; TRBD1 matches 9 bases. V was clipped by 2 bases and J by 5 bases; unmatched bases: 7. Germline loops: CDR1 LNHDA, CDR2 SQIVND (reference sequence). CDR3 length equals 16 residues. The CDR3 region is CASSIHYRGPDNEQFF. The CDR3 DNA reads as TGTGCCAGTAGTATACACTACAGGGGGCCGGACAATGAGCAGTTCTTC. The variable domain in full, completed from reference TRBV19 and TRBJ2-1, reads DGGITQSPKYLFRKEGQNVTLSCEQNLNHDAMYWYRQDPGQGLRLIYYSQIVNDFQKGDIAEGYSVSREKKESFPLTVTSAQKNPTAFYLCASSIHYRGPDNEQFFGPGTRLTVL.

The V gene is TRBV6-1, the J gene TRBJ2-3; no clear D. Between the trimmed V and J ends, which lost 2 bases and 2 bases, there was a span of 5 bases. Germline CDR1 reads MNHNS; CDR2 reads SASEGT. The CDR3 has 13 residues. CDR3 nucleotides: TGTGCCAGCAGTGAAATTTACACAGATACGCAGTATTTT. It specifies CASSEIYTDTQYF.

This rearrangement joins TRBV6-1 to TRBJ2-3; 9 bases are shared with TRBD2. The germline V gene has CDR1 MNHNS and CDR2 SASEGT. This CDR3 has 14 amino acids. Germline trimming cut 5 bases from V and 5 bases from J; bases unmatched to any gene: 5. The CDR3 DNA sequence: TGTGCCAGCAGTATCTCAGCGGGGGGAGATACGCAGTATTTT. It is translated as CASSISAGGDTQYF.

This clone was observed a few times. This chain connects TRBV10-1 to TRBJ2-7; 8 nucleotides match TRBD1. Trimming removed 6 bases from V and 3 bases from J; junction bases left unmatched: 4. CDR1 WNHNN and CDR2 SYGVQD come from the germline V gene (reference sequence). This CDR3 region has 13 residues. The chain's CDR3 is CASRRTGIYEQYF. The CDR3 DNA reads as TGCGCCAGCAGGCGGACAGGGATCTACGAGCAGTACTTC.

As concerns this clone: Within the sample, other DNA sequences also encode this same CDR3. The chain recombines TRBV20-1 with TRBJ2-1; tentative D call: TRBD2 (5 bases). The CDR3 loop spans 11 amino acids. The V gene's germline CDR1 is DFQATT and CDR2 SNEGSKA (reference sequence). V was trimmed by 5 bases and J by 7 bases, leaving 9 bases between them. The CDR3 nucleotides are TGCAGTGCTTCTAGCAAGAATGAGCAGTTCTTC. This translates into CSASSKNEQFF.

This clone has only one observation. The gene calls are TRBV9 and TRBJ2-1, with 12 bases fitting TRBD2. This CDR3 is 17 amino acids long. The germline gives CDR1 SGDLS, CDR2 YYNGEE. V lost 4 bases to trimming and J lost 1 base; unmatched junction nucleotides: 6. The CDR3 reads CASSKTSGSLSYNEQFF. The CDR3 bases are TGTGCCAGCAGCAAGACTAGCGGGAGTCTATCCTACAATGAGCAGTTCTTC.

This chain connects TRBV5-6 to TRBJ2-7; 9 nucleotides align to TRBD1. The length of the CDR3 is 14 residues. Germline V gene sequence: CDR1 SGHDT, CDR2 YYEEEE. V trimming: 4 bases; J trimming: 3 bases; junction bases outside the gene matches: 5. The CDR3 DNA reads as TGTGCCAGCAGCCCCGACAGGGGGGTCTACGAGCAGTACTTC. Translating gives CASSPDRGVYEQYF.

The V and J genes are TRBV11-2 and TRBJ2-5, with D possibly matching TRBD1 (6 bases). Trimming cost V 5 bases and J 5 bases, with 21 bases left between them. This CDR3 comprises 16 residues. CDR1 and CDR2 (germline): SGHAT, FQNNGV. The CDR3 DNA sequence: TGTGCCAGCAGCGCAGCGTCAGGGGTCGCCGGGGAGACCCAGTACTTC. The encoded protein is CASSAASGVAGETQYF.

This sequence joins TRBV7-8 and TRBJ2-1; TRBD1 matches 9 bases. This CDR3 comprises 17 residues. Germline V gene sequence: CDR1 SGHVS, CDR2 FQNEAQ. V dropped 5 bases and J dropped 5; count of bases not matched to a gene: 13. The CDR3 spells CASSPPTGTGRDNEQFF. DNA for the CDR3: TGTGCCAGCAGCCCCCCCACCGGGACAGGGAGGGACAATGAGCAGTTCTTC.